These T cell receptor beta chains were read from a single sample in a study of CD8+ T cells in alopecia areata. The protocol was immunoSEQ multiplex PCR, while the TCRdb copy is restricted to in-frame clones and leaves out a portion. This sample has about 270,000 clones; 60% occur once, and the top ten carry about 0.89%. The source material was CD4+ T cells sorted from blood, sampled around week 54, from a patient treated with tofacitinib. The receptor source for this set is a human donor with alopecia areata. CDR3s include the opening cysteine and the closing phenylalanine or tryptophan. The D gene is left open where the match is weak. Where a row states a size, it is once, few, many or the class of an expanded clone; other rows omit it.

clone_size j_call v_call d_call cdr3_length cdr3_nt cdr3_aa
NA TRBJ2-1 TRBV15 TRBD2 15 TGTGCCACCAACCCGGGACTAGTATTCGGCAATGAGCAGTTCTTC CATNPGLVFGNEQFF
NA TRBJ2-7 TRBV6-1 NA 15 TGTGCCAGCAGTGAAGTGTGGGGGGCTACCCGCGAGCAGTACTTC CASSEVWGATREQYF
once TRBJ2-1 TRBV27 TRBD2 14 TGTGCCAGCAGTTTAGGACTAGCGGTATATGAGCAGTTCTTC CASSLGLAVYEQFF
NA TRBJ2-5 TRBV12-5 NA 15 TGTGCTAGTGCCTCAGGACAGCTAGTGGGAGAGACCCAGTACTTC CASASGQLVGETQYF
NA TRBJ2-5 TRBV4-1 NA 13 TGCGCCAGCAGCCTCGACAGTCGGGAGACCCAGTACTTC CASSLDSRETQYF
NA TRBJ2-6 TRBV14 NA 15 TGTGCCAGCAGCCCGGGGGGACAGTGGGCCAACGTCCTGACTTTC CASSPGGQWANVLTF
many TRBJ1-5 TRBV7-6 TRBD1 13 TGTGCCAGCAGCACAGGGGGCAATCAGCCCCAGCATTTT CASSTGGNQPQHF
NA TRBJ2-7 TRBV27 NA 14 TGTGCCAGCAGTTATTGGCAGGACCCCTACGAGCAGTACTTC CASSYWQDPYEQYF
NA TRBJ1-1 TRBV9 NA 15 TGTGCCAGCAGCCCCTCGGTTACGAGCTACACTGAAGCTTTCTTT CASSPSVTSYTEAFF
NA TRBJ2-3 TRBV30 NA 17 TGTGCCTGGAGTCCAATACCGCCGGGACATCCCACAGATACGCAGTATTTT CAWSPIPPGHPTDTQYF
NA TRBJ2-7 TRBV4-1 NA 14 TGCGCCAGCAGCCAAATTGGGAGAGGGGACGAGCAGTACTTC CASSQIGRGDEQYF
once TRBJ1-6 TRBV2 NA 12 TGTGCCAGCAGACCAGGACAGCGACCCCTCCACTTT CASRPGQRPLHF
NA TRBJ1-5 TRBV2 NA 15 TGTGCCAGCAGTGAGGGTAGGGCGAGCAATCAGCCCCAGCATTTT CASSEGRASNQPQHF
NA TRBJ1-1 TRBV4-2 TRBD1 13 TGTGCCAGCAGCAACCCGGACAGGGCGGAAGCTTTCTTT CASSNPDRAEAFF
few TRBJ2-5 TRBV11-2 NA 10 TGTGCCAGCGGGCGGGAGACCCAGTACTTC CASGRETQYF
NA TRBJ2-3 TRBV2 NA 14 TGTGCCAGCATATACGGGATTCCCACAGATACGCAGTATTTT CASIYGIPTDTQYF
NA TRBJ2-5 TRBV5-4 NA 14 TGTGCCAGCAGCCCCGGGACGTTACAAGAGACCCAGTACTTC CASSPGTLQETQYF
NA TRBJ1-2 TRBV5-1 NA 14 TGCGCCAGCAGCTTGGCGGGCGCAGACTATGGCTACACCTTC CASSLAGADYGYTF
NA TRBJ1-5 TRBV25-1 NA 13 TGTGCCAGCAGCAGGGGAGGCAATCAGCCCCAGCATTTT CASSRGGNQPQHF
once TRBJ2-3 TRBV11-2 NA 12 TGTGCCAGCAGCTCCGGGCAAAATACGCAGTATTTT CASSSGQNTQYF
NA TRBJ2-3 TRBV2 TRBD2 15 TGTGCCAGCATCCCAGGGAGCGGGGGTACAGATACGCAGTATTTT CASIPGSGGTDTQYF
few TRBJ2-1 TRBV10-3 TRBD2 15 TGTGCCATCAGTGAAAGCGGGGGCTCCTACAATGAGCAGTTCTTC CAISESGGSYNEQFF